This T cell receptor beta chain was obtained from a study of T cells after yellow fever vaccination. For the study at large: For low cell numbers, libraries were made with SMART-Seq v4 Ultra Low Input. Overall study findings and caveats: Faster peaking, at day 5 versus 15, marked a secondary response that was weaker.

The CDR3 has 15 residues. J gave up 4 bases and V 5 bases, and 8 bases lay outside the gene matches. A 5'RACE template-switching step, the method used to make TCR cDNA, added a universal primer site and UMIs. TCRdb redid the calling of the 5' RACE reads with MiXCR, one entry per CDR3 protein. The sample holds under 250,000 distinct CDR3 sequences, roughly 7.2% seen once. This clonotype appeared a few times. Its antigen is still unknown. The chain joins TRBV12-3 or TRBV12-4 to TRBJ2-5; 9 nucleotides match TRBD1. The TCR sequence derives from a man younger than 40 who received the YFV17D yellow fever vaccine. This sample comprised CD4+ T cells sorted from PBMCs, obtained 15 days after the yellow fever booster vaccination. The CDR3 bases are TGTGCCAGCAGTAAAACAGGGGGCTTCGGAGAGACCCAGTACTTC. Translating gives CASSKTGGFGETQYF.